This TCR beta chain originates from a study of patients and donors after allogeneic stem cell transplantation. J gave up 3 bases and V 6 bases, and 4 bases lay outside the gene matches. The germline V gene encodes CDR1 SQVTM and CDR2 ANQGSEA. The CDR3 has 13 amino acids. This clonotype turned up a few times. In TCRdb, the RT-PCR reads were re-called with MiXCR into one record per CDR3 protein. The data show some 960,000 distinct CDR3 sequences, more than 15% seen once. This TCR derives from a human donor who was either an allogeneic HSCT recipient or a stem cell or donor lymphocyte infusion donor (not recorded which). It is not recorded whose cells these are; they may come from a transplant donor. Sequencing was performed on blood, either unsorted or a sorted T cell fraction (not recorded which). The chain combines TRBV29-1 with TRBJ1-5, with 8 nucleotides matching TRBD1. CDR3 sequence reads: CSVGTGYNQPQHF. The CDR3, as DNA: TGCAGCGTCGGGACAGGCTACAATCAGCCCCAGCATTTT.